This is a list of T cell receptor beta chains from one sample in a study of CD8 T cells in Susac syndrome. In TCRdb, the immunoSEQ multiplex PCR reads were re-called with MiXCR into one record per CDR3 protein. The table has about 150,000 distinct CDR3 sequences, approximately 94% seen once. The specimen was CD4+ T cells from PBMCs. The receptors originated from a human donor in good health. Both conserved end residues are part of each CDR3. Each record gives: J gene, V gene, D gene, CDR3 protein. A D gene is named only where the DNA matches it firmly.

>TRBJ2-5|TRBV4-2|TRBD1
CASSQGDRRIQETQYF
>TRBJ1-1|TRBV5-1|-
CASSLARGRGSEAFF
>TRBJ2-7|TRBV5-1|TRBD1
CASGDRGRPEQYF
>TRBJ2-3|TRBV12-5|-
CASGLRVDTQYF
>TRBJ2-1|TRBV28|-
CASTSMGHPFF
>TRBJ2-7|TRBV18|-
CASSPVQGKAYEQYF
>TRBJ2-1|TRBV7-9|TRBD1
CASSRDRGNEQFF
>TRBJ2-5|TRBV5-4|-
CASRSRTEVLMETQYF
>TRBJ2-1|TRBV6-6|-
CASSGRAGTKNEQFF
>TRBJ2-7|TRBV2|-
CASSEGGGPNYEQYF
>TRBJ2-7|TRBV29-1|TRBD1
CSVGAPGQGAYEQYF
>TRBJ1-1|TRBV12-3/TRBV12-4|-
CASSLALGGSETEAFF
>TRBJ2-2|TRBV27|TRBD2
CATGPGLAGVGELFF
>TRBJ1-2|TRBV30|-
CAWSILDGYTF
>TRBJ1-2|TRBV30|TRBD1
CAWTGTDQLGGYTF
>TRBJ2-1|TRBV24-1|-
CATSAGIDEQFF
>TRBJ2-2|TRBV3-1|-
CASSPLDTGELFF
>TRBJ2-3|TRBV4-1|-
CASSQERAGRNTQYF
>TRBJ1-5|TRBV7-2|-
CASSLVGNSNQPQHF
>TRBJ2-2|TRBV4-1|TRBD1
CASSQDPGTGHTGELFF
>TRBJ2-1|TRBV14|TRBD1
CASSQERVTGTFF
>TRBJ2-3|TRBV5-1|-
CASSLASRMGTDTQYF
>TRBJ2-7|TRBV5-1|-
CASSSPDRTLSYEQYF
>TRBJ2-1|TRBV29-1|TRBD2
CSVEDRGAGGYNEQFF
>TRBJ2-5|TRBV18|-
CASGRTGGMETQYF
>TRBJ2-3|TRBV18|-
CASSPGRGDDTQYF
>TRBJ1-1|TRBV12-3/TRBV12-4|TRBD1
CASTRGALDTEAFF
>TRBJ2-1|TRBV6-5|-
CASSYSIPGSSSYNEQFF
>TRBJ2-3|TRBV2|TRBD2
CASRAGGKPVHTDTQYF
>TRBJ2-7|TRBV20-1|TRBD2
CSARQASGHLFSYEQYF
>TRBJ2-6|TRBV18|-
CASSPQGSGANVLTF
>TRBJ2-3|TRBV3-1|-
CASSQQRRQYF
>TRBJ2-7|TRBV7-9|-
CASSLGWNEQYF
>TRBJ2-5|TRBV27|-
CASSLSWQEQETQYF
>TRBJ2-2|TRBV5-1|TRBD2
CASSGTLAGGQTGTGELFF
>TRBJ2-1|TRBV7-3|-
CASSSEGTVNNEQFF
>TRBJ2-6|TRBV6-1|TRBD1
CASSTYRGRLAGANVLTF
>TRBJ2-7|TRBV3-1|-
CASSPGAYEQYF
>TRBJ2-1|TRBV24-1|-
CATSALGTSSSYNEQFF
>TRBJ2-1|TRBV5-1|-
CASSTDSYNEQFF
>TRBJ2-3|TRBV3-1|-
CASSQVAAVQLKLDTQYF
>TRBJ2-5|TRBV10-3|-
CAIRETSTRDTQYF
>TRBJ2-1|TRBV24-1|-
CATSDPQRSYNEQFF
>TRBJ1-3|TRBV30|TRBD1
CAWRMTGGADTIYF
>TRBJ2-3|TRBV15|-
CATSRERGGVRRTDTQYF